These 3 T cell receptor beta chains were all obtained from the same sample, sequenced in a study of blood T cells in healthy people across ages (dated by TCRdb to between 2014 and 2017). Library construction relied on 5' RACE. This sample was sequenced with an Illumina HiSeq 2500. A second PCR of roughly 7 to 11 cycles was performed with a sample-barcoded 5' primer and a J-beta primer mix. Starting from the raw public reads, TCRdb applied fastp trimming at Q25, assembled clones with MiXCR and retained in-frame beta chains. Every CDR3 protein is listed once, alongside the most common genes and DNA of its rows. This sample comprises about 1 million distinct CDR3 sequences, 40% to 55% of them detected only once. The top ten constitute approximately 17% of the sample. What was sequenced was blood. The origin of the receptors is a woman aged 55-70 years in good health.

The chain joins TRBV12-3 or TRBV12-4 to TRBJ1-6, with D possibly matching TRBD1 (5 bases). There are 15 residues in the CDR3. V was clipped by 7 bases and J by 0 bases, with 10 bases between them. The CDR3: CASTMGGSYNSPLHF. For the CDR3, the DNA is TGTGCCAGCACCATGGGGGGCTCCTATAATTCACCCCTCCACTTT.

CDR3: CASSAGPTEQYF. For the CDR3, the DNA is TGTGCCAGCAGCGCGGGACCCACGGAGCAGTACTTC. V gene TRBV9 combines with J gene TRBJ2-7; tentatively, D is TRBD1 or TRBD2 (5 bases each). Trimming cost V 3 bases and J 7 bases, with 11 bases left between them. The CDR3 contains 12 residues. Germline values: CDR1 SGDLS, CDR2 YYNGEE.

About this clonotype itself: This could be a read error, since a much larger clone is one nucleotide away. This chain joins TRBV27 and TRBJ2-1; D is undetermined. CDR3 length: 16 residues. CDR1 MNHEY and CDR2 SMNVEV come from the germline V gene (reference sequence). CDR3 coding DNA: TGTGCCAGCAGTTACCGTCTAACGCAGCCAGTCAATGGGCAGTTCTTC. Its protein is CASSYRLTQPVNGQFF.